The 8 T cell receptor beta chains listed next were all sequenced from one sample in a study of T cell changes during pregnancy in multiple sclerosis (dated by TCRdb to the late 2010s). Library preparation employed the immunoSEQ multiplex PCR assay. TCRdb retrieved this table from immuneACCESS and kept in-frame rearrangements only. Not all clones are present; in checked studies, unresolved V genes account for under half, and no reason is known for the remainder. Across this sample there are 45,000 to 55,000 clones, with 70% to 90% seen only once. 1.9% of the sample is in the top ten clones. This material consisted of peripheral blood, taken in the first trimester of pregnancy. The source is a female donor with multiple sclerosis, enrolled in a pregnancy study.

The chain is built from TRBV30 and TRBJ2-1; 12 nucleotides line up with TRBD2. The CDR3 covers 15 residues. V lost 5 bases and J lost 2; bases outside the gene matches: 4. The germline gives CDR1 GTSNPN, CDR2 SVGIG (reference sequence). CDR3 residues: CAWALAGGPYNEQFF. The CDR3, as DNA: TGTGCCTGGGCTCTAGCGGGGGGGCCCTACAATGAGCAGTTCTTC. The variable domain in full, with the rest retrieved from reference TRBV30 and TRBJ2-1, is SQTIHQWPATLVQPVGSPLSLECTVEGTSNPNLYWYRQAAGRGLQLLFYSVGIGQISSEVPQNLSASRPQDRQFILSSKKLLLSDSGFYLCAWALAGGPYNEQFFGPGTRLTVL.

This sequence joins TRBV5-4 and TRBJ2-4; TRBD1 is a possible D gene (6 bases). The CDR3 has 14 residues. The germline V gene has CDR1 SGHNT and CDR2 YYREEE (reference sequence). Trimming shortened V by 4 bases and J by 7 bases, and 15 bases separated the two germline ends. CDR3 DNA: TGTGCCAGCAGCGTCACAGGGTTGGGGAACATTCAGTACTTC. It encodes CASSVTGLGNIQYF.

The chain employs TRBV7-9 and TRBJ1-1, with TRBD1 identical over 10 bases. J was trimmed by 4 bases and V by 4 bases; bases with no gene match: 15. The CDR3 extends over 18 amino acids. CDR1 and CDR2 (germline): SEHNR, FQNEAQ (reference sequence). CDR3 sequence reads: CASSSTRGQGGWSTEAFF. The CDR3 nucleotides read TGTGCCAGCAGCTCTACCCGTGGACAGGGGGGATGGAGCACTGAAGCTTTCTTT.

The rearrangement uses TRBV5-4 and TRBJ2-3, with 10 bases aligning to TRBD1. V was pared by 4 bases and J by 4 bases, with 6 bases of the junction left unmatched. The CDR3 length is 15 residues. The germline CDR1 and CDR2 sequences are SGHNT and YYREEE (reference sequence). Written as DNA, the CDR3 is TGTGCCAGCAGCCCGATTGGACAGGGGGCAGATACGCAGTATTTT. As protein: CASSPIGQGADTQYF.

This chain links TRBV4-1 with TRBJ2-3, with 9 bases lining up with TRBD1. Germline CDR1 and CDR2: MGHRA and YSYEKL. Trimming at V came to 0 bases and at J to 6 bases, leaving 13 bases not matched to a gene. This CDR3 region has 18 residues. This CDR3 reads CASSQDPPLGTGTDTQYF. For the CDR3, the DNA is TGCGCCAGCAGCCAAGATCCCCCGTTAGGGACAGGGACGGATACGCAGTATTTT.

This clone showed up just once. CDR3 nucleotides: TGTGCCAGCAAGCACAGGGAGGGTTCACCCCTCCACTTT. This translates into CASKHREGSPLHF. The V call is TRBV27, the J call TRBJ1-6, with TRBD1 as a possible D gene (6 bases). This CDR3 is 13 amino acids long. Deletions cut 7 bases from V and 9 bases from J, with 13 bases between. Germline V CDR1 and CDR2: MNHEY, SMNVEV (reference sequence).

This sequence joins TRBV6-6 and TRBJ2-4; D may be TRBD2 (6 bases). The V gene's germline CDR1 is MNHNY and CDR2 SVGAGI (reference sequence). V gave up 5 bases and J gave up 6 bases, with 17 bases separating them. This CDR3 region has 15 residues. For the CDR3, the DNA is TGTGCCAGCAGTCAGCGTGGAGGGGACTCAAACATTCAGTACTTC. It yields the protein CASSQRGGDSNIQYF.

DNA for the CDR3: TGTGCCACCAGCAGAGATCGAGTATATGGCTACACCTTC. Its protein is CATSRDRVYGYTF. The chain is built from TRBV15 and TRBJ1-2; D is ambiguous. Between the trimmed V and J ends, which lost 0 bases and 5 bases, there was a span of 7 bases. Germline V gene sequence: CDR1 LNHNV, CDR2 YYDKDF (reference sequence). The CDR3 length is 13 residues.